This entry is about one T cell receptor (beta chain). Its antigen remains unidentified. This is likely a read error, given that the CDR3 carries no conserved phenylalanine or tryptophan at its end. The sample is drawn from a study of tumor and adjacent non-tumor tissue in lung cancer. No cell sorting was done before RNA was extracted from the tissue. V lost 10 bases and J lost 7, with 17 bases in between. CDR3 length: 14 residues. Looked up from germline, CDR1 is MNHEY and CDR2 is SVGAGI. A modified ARM-PCR protocol with three rounds of nested PCR amplified TCRbeta. TCRdb itself ran the multiplex PCR reads through MiXCR, one entry per CDR3 protein. The sample has 65,000 to 90,000 distinct CDR3 sequences, around 80% seen once. Study-wide points: Normal lung showed higher cumulative top 100 clone frequency than tumor.

The chain is built from TRBV6-5 and TRBJ1-6; maybe TRBD1 (5 bases). The sequence was obtained from a woman in her forties or fifties with non-small cell lung cancer. Sequences were obtained from lung tumor tissue. CDR3 in amino acids: CANRLHGANSPLHS. The CDR3 nucleotides are TGTGCCAACAGACTACATGGGGCCAATTCACCCCTCCACTCT.